This T cell receptor (beta chain) came from a study of sequential checkpoint blockade in melanoma. Clones were sequenced by immunoSEQ multiplex PCR, and TCRdb holds only the in-frame ones, with some missing. The table includes approximately 12,000 clones, just over 60% detected once. This clone ranks as medium-sized. Treatment reported: randomized to nivolumab then ipilimumab (arm A) or the reverse (arm B). The CDR3 loop spans 14 amino acids. V was clipped by 5 bases and J by 8 bases; unmatched bases: 7. Germline V CDR1 and CDR2: LNHDA, SQIVND (reference sequence). This chain uses TRBV19 with TRBJ2-3, with 10 nucleotides matching TRBD1. The clonotype comes from a human donor with melanoma. Sequenced here: CD8+ T cells sorted from blood (inferred from file names), sampled from a patient given nivolumab and ipilimumab in sequence. The CDR3 sequence is CASSLTGGAGTQYF. The CDR3 DNA reads as TGTGCCAGTAGTCTGACAGGGGGCGCGGGTACGCAGTATTTT.